Shown below are 5 T cell receptor beta chains from a single sample sequenced in a study of identical twins. TCRdb re-called the 5' RACE reads with MiXCR, one entry per CDR3 protein. Of approximately 550,000 distinct CDR3 sequences in the sample, about a fifth are singletons; the top ten hold more than 0.4%. The same specimen was also included in a second study, on yellow fever vaccine responses in identical twins.

The sequencing sample was made of CD4+ T cells sorted from blood. The receptors originated from a young woman in good health.

This clonotype was observed a handful of times. This chain connects TRBV5-1 to TRBJ2-5; D may be TRBD1 (5 bases). The germline V gene encodes CDR1 SGHRS and CDR2 YFSETQ. CDR3 length: 15 residues. With 0 bases removed from V and 4 bases from J, the gap between germline ends came to 13 bases. The CDR3: CASSLDPGYRETQYF. The CDR3 nucleotides read TGCGCCAGCAGCTTGGATCCAGGGTATAGAGAGACCCAGTACTTC.

This clonotype occurred a few times. The J gene is TRBJ2-7, the V gene TRBV20-1; D remains unclear. The CDR3 extends over 13 amino acids. V lost 6 bases and J 0 bases, leaving 12 bases between the germline ends. The germline CDR1 and CDR2 sequences are DFQATT and SNEGSKA (reference sequence). CDR3 residues: CSAQAPHSYEQYV. In DNA, the CDR3 is TGCAGTGCCCAGGCTCCTCACTCCTACGAGCAGTACGTC.

Many counts were recorded for this clonotype. The CDR3 sequence: CATRSVVGNEQFF. The CDR3 coding sequence is TGTGCCACCAGGTCGGTGGTAGGGAATGAGCAGTTCTTC. The V gene is TRBV24-1, the J gene TRBJ2-1; D unclear. In germline, CDR1 is KGHDR, CDR2 SFDVKD. The CDR3 spans 13 residues. Trimming removed 7 bases from V and 7 bases from J, with 13 bases in between.

The rearrangement uses TRBV29-1 and TRBJ1-2; TRBD1 is a possible D gene (5 bases). Germline assignment: CDR1 SQVTM and CDR2 ANQGSEA. V was clipped by 2 bases and J by 4 bases, with 11 bases between them. The CDR3 totals 13 residues. CDR3 region: CSVETGGSYGYTF. CDR3 nucleotide sequence: TGCAGCGTTGAAACTGGGGGATCCTATGGCTACACCTTC.

This sequence joins TRBV10-3 and TRBJ2-3; D may be TRBD2 (5 bases). The V gene lost 4 bases and the J gene lost 2 bases, with 13 bases spanning the gap. CDR3 length equals 15 residues. Germline V gene lookup returns CDR1 ENHRY and CDR2 SYGVKD. The DNA of the CDR3 is TGTGCCATCAGTGGGGGAGACTATTCCACAGATACGCAGTATTTT. It yields the protein CAISGGDYSTDTQYF.